Listed here are 32 T cell receptor beta chains from one sample, sequenced in a study of memory CD4+ T cells and cytomegalovirus serostatus. Sequenced by immunoSEQ multiplex PCR; TCRdb stores in-frame clones only, minus some. The table lists some 26,000 clones, around 76% of them singletons, with around 1.1% in the top ten. Single viable CD3+CD4+CD8-CD45RO+ cells were sorted as the memory CD4+ T cells. Sequencing was performed on memory CD4+ T cells from blood. These TCRs come from an adult in good health and CMV-seronegative.

The chain uses TRBV6-5 and TRBJ2-7; TRBD1 matches 8 bases. Trimming removed 5 bases from V and 6 bases from J; junction bases left unmatched: 6. From germline, CDR1 is MNHEY and CDR2 SVGAGI. CDR3 length: 13 residues. This CDR3 reads CASSEGRGREQYF. DNA of the CDR3: TGTGCCAGCAGTGAAGGCAGGGGGCGCGAGCAGTACTTC.

This CDR3 is CASSPLRDSGNTIYF. As DNA, the CDR3 is TGTGCCAGCAGCCCCCTAAGGGACTCTGGAAACACCATATATTTT. V is TRBV9 and J is TRBJ1-3; no reliable D call. Trimming cost V 4 bases and J 0 bases, with 11 bases left between them. CDR3 length: 15 amino acids. Per germline, CDR1 SGDLS and CDR2 YYNGEE.

The chain employs TRBV7-8 and TRBJ1-5; perhaps TRBD1 as D (5 bases). CDR3 length: 15 residues. From germline, CDR1 is SGHVS and CDR2 FQNEAQ. V was trimmed by 1 base and J by 6 bases, leaving 13 bases between them. The CDR3 reads CASSLVVQGGQPQHF. In DNA form, the CDR3 reads TGTGCCAGCAGCTTAGTTGTCCAGGGCGGTCAGCCCCAGCATTTT.

The chain carries TRBV7-3 and TRBJ2-7; D possibly corresponds to TRBD1 (7 bases). The CDR3 is made up of 13 amino acids. Germline CDR1 SGHTA, CDR2 FQGTGA. The V and J ends lost 4 bases and 6 bases respectively, with 13 bases between them. CDR3 region: CASSSQGGGEQYF. The DNA for the CDR3 is TGTGCCAGCAGCTCCCAGGGGGGAGGCGAGCAGTACTTC. The full variable domain, its missing parts supplied by reference TRBV7-3 and TRBJ2-7, is GAGVSQTPSNKVTEKGKYVELRCDPISGHTALYWYRQSLGQGPEFLIYFQGTGAADDSGLPNDRFFAVRPEGSVSTLKIQRTERGDSAVYLCASSSQGGGEQYFGPGTRLTVT.

The chain has TRBV5-1 and TRBJ2-7, with 10 bases identical to TRBD1. The CDR3 length is 15 residues. The germline V gene encodes CDR1 SGHRS and CDR2 YFSETQ. J gave up 1 base and V 2 bases, and 3 bases lay outside the gene matches. CDR3 in amino acids: CASSLRTGGSYEQYF. The CDR3 bases are TGCGCCAGCAGCTTACGGACAGGGGGTTCCTACGAGCAGTACTTC.

This CDR3 is CASSQQGLVGYTF. The CDR3 DNA reads as TGCGCCAGCAGCCAGCAGGGGTTGGTTGGCTACACCTTC. J is TRBJ1-2 and V is TRBV4-3, with TRBD1 as a possible D gene (6 bases). Trimming cost V 3 bases and J 7 bases, with 12 bases left between them. This CDR3 is 13 amino acids long. The V gene's germline CDR1 is LGHNA and CDR2 YSLEER.

The chain combines TRBV21-1 with TRBJ2-1; no check of the table's D call, TRBD1, against the DNA was made. TRBV21-1 is an annotated pseudogene. The CDR3 is 16 amino acids. For the CDR3, the DNA is TGTGCCAGCAGCAAATACCCGGACAGGTCAGACAATGAGCAGTTCTTC. It is translated as CASSKYPDRSDNEQFF.

This clone has just a few counts. The gene calls are TRBV7-9 and TRBJ2-7, with unresolved D. V was shortened by 1 base and J by 6 bases, with 13 bases between the two germline ends. This CDR3 spans 14 amino acids. Germline CDR1 SEHNR, CDR2 FQNEAQ (reference sequence). As DNA, the CDR3 is TGTGCCAGCAGCTTAGTCGAAATCGTCTCCGAGCAGTACTTC. It yields the protein CASSLVEIVSEQYF.

This chain links TRBV7-2 with TRBJ2-7; 7 bases map to TRBD1. There are 13 residues in the CDR3. The junction had 3 bases not matched to a gene; V was cut back by 4 bases and J by 3 bases. Germline CDR1 and CDR2: SGHTA and FQGNSA. In DNA, the CDR3 is TGTGCCAGCAGCTCCGGGACAGACTACGAGCAGTACTTC. This translates into CASSSGTDYEQYF. Full variable domain (rest looked up from reference TRBV7-2 and TRBJ2-7): GAGVSQSPSNKVTEKGKDVELRCDPISGHTALYWYRQSLGQGLEFLIYFQGNSAPDKSGLPSDRFSAERTGGSVSTLTIQRTQQEDSAVYLCASSSGTDYEQYFGPGTRLTVT.

V gene TRBV7-9 combines with J gene TRBJ2-5, with D unclear. CDR3 length: 16 amino acids. V was shortened by 5 bases and J by 3 bases, with 19 bases between the two germline ends. Germline-derived CDR1 and CDR2 are SEHNR and FQNEAQ (reference sequence). The CDR3 loop is CASSTKGRSWEETQYF. CDR3 nucleotide sequence: TGTGCCAGCAGCACGAAAGGGCGTAGTTGGGAAGAGACCCAGTACTTC.

The chain recombines TRBV15 with TRBJ1-4; 10 bases align to TRBD1. Germline-derived CDR1 and CDR2 are LNHNV and YYDKDF (reference sequence). This CDR3 contains 16 residues. The junction had 4 bases not matched to a gene; V was cut back by 2 bases and J by 4 bases. The CDR3 bases are TGTGCCACCAGCAGAAGGGGGACAGGGGATAATGAAAAACTGTTTTTT. Translated, it gives CATSRRGTGDNEKLFF.

This chain links TRBV28 with TRBJ2-7; a weak D match, TRBD2 (6 bases). The length of the CDR3 is 15 residues. CDR1 and CDR2 (germline): MDHEN, SYDVKM. Trimming cost V 4 bases and J 1 base, with 14 bases left between them. The CDR3 DNA is TGTGCCAGCAGTTCGCAAGGCGGGGCTTCCTACGAGCAGTACTTC. Protein sequence: CASSSQGGASYEQYF.

The count of this clone is one. The V and J genes are TRBV25-1 and TRBJ1-2; a weak D match, TRBD1 (5 bases). The CDR3 loop spans 12 amino acids. V was pared by 6 bases and J by 5 bases, with 10 bases between. Germline V CDR1 and CDR2: MGHDK, SYGVNS. CDR3 in amino acids: CASSLGGYGYTF. CDR3 nucleotides: TGTGCCAGCAGCCTCGGGGGGTATGGCTACACCTTC.

This rearrangement joins TRBV9 to TRBJ1-4; D unclear. The CDR3 runs 14 residues. Germline V gene lookup returns CDR1 SGDLS and CDR2 YYNGEE. With 2 bases removed from V and 5 bases from J, the gap between germline ends came to 10 bases. Written as DNA, the CDR3 is TGTGCCAGCAGCGTTGGAGTAGCAAATGAAAAACTGTTTTTT. It codes for CASSVGVANEKLFF.

The gene calls are TRBV19 and TRBJ2-4; 11 bases are a match to TRBD1. V was clipped by 3 bases and J by 0 bases; unmatched bases: 1. The CDR3 extends over 16 amino acids. Germline CDR1 LNHDA, CDR2 SQIVND (reference sequence). The CDR3 nucleotides read TGTGCCAGTAGTATGGACAGGGGGCAAGCCAAAAACATTCAGTACTTC. The encoded protein is CASSMDRGQAKNIQYF.

This sequence joins TRBV4-2 and TRBJ1-1, with D unclear. Looked up from germline, CDR1 is LGHNA and CDR2 is YNFKEQ. Trimming took 0 bases from V and 4 from J, leaving 12 bases between them. This CDR3 is 15 amino acids long. As DNA, the CDR3 is TGTGCCAGCAGCCAAGATATAGGATTTCCCACTGAAGCTTTCTTT. Its translation is CASSQDIGFPTEAFF.

This chain joins TRBV18 and TRBJ1-6, with a possible D match to TRBD1 (5 bases). V was trimmed by 2 bases and J by 8 bases, leaving 13 bases between them. The CDR3 is 15 residues long. The germline V gene has CDR1 KGHSH and CDR2 LQKENI. In DNA, the CDR3 is TGTGCCAGCTCACCAACGAGGGGTAACGATTCACCCCTCCACTTT. It yields the protein CASSPTRGNDSPLHF.

The chain carries TRBV4-1 and TRBJ1-4, with a possible D match to TRBD1 (5 bases). The CDR3 runs 16 residues. Per the germline V gene, CDR1 is MGHRA and CDR2 is YSYEKL. Trimming cost V 0 bases and J 6 bases, with 14 bases left between them. The CDR3 DNA follows: TGCGCCAGCAGCCAAGAGGGAAGGGGATTGGATGAAAAACTGTTTTTT. Translated, it gives CASSQEGRGLDEKLFF.

The rearrangement links TRBV14 to TRBJ2-2; 7 bases are a match to TRBD1. The CDR3 is 15 residues long. Trimming took 2 bases from V and 1 from J; bases not matched to a gene: 1. CDR1 and CDR2 from the germline V gene are SGHDN and FVKESK. This CDR3 is CASSQWDRNTGELFF. CDR3 in DNA: TGTGCCAGCAGCCAATGGGACAGGAACACCGGGGAGCTGTTTTTT.

CDR3 bases: TGTGCCAGTAGAGAAGGGCGGGAGAGAAGCAATGAGCAGTTCTTC. It encodes CASREGRERSNEQFF. V usage is TRBV19 and J usage is TRBJ2-1; TRBD2 agrees at 7 bases. This CDR3 contains 15 residues. Germline V gives CDR1 LNHDA, CDR2 SQIVND (reference sequence). Trimming took 6 bases from V and 6 from J; bases not matched to a gene: 11.

This clone was observed once. This chain connects TRBV6-5 to TRBJ2-3; 7 nucleotides align to TRBD1. The J segment lost 1 base and the V segment lost 6 bases, leaving 4 bases of the junction unmatched. In germline, CDR1 is MNHEY, CDR2 SVGAGI. The CDR3 has 14 residues. This CDR3 reads CASRHRGRTDTQYF. The CDR3 coding sequence is TGTGCCAGCAGACACAGGGGTCGCACAGATACGCAGTATTTT.

This clone was seen only once. This chain uses TRBV12-2 with TRBJ1-5. TRBV12-2 is tagged as a pseudogene. The CDR3 length is 16 residues. The CDR3 protein is CASRLARGKGNQPQHF. The CDR3 DNA reads TGTGCAAGTCGCTTAGCGCGGGGCAAGGGTAATCAGCCCCAGCATTTT.

This chain uses TRBV6-5 with TRBJ2-1; TRBD2 aligns across 12 bases. Germline V gene sequence: CDR1 MNHEY, CDR2 SVGAGI. Trimming took 6 bases from V and 14 from J; bases not matched to a gene: 11. This CDR3 has 14 residues. The CDR3 sequence is CASSRSLAGGMKFF. Written as DNA, the CDR3 is TGTGCCAGCAGCCGCTCACTAGCGGGAGGAATGAAGTTCTTC.

The chain recombines TRBV7-7 with TRBJ2-3; 12 bases line up with TRBD1. Germline CDR1 reads SSHAT; CDR2 reads FNYEAQ (reference sequence). After removal of 3 bases from V and 4 bases from J, the junction contained 2 bases not matched to a gene. The CDR3 extends over 15 amino acids. CDR3 residues: CASSLGQGAADTQYF. The CDR3 bases are TGTGCCAGCAGCTTGGGACAGGGGGCTGCAGATACGCAGTATTTT.

The J gene is TRBJ2-2, the V gene TRBV4-2, with a weak D call TRBD2 (6 bases). The ends were cut back, 4 bases at V and 1 base at J, with 16 bases in the middle. The CDR3 loop spans 17 amino acids. CDR1 is LGHNA, CDR2 YNFKEQ, per germline. CDR3 DNA: TGTGCCAGCAGCCCCATGGGGACTCATAAGAACACCGGGGAGCTGTTTTTT. Translation gives CASSPMGTHKNTGELFF.

This rearrangement joins TRBV9 to TRBJ1-3; D ambiguous. Germline assignment: CDR1 SGDLS and CDR2 YYNGEE. V dropped 0 bases and J dropped 0 bases, with 10 bases sitting between them. The CDR3 covers 16 residues. In nucleotides, the CDR3 is TGTGCCAGCAGCGTAGAGGGAGCCTTCTCTGGAAACACCATATATTTT. This codes for CASSVEGAFSGNTIYF. The complete variable domain, with remaining parts taken from reference TRBV9 and TRBJ1-3, reads DSGVTQTPKHLITATGQRVTLRCSPRSGDLSVYWYQQSLDQGLQFLIQYYNGEERAKGNILERFSAQQFPDLHSELNLSSLELGDSALYFCASSVEGAFSGNTIYFGEGSWLTVV.

The genes are TRBV6-5 and TRBJ2-4; perhaps TRBD1 as D (7 bases). Germline assignment: CDR1 MNHEY and CDR2 SVGAGI. Trimming stripped 0 bases from V and 6 bases from J, with 15 bases between. The CDR3 extends over 16 amino acids. In DNA, the CDR3 is TGTGCCAGCAGTTACTCGTTGAGGGGGCGGGGAAACATTCAGTACTTC. It translates to CASSYSLRGRGNIQYF.

The genes are TRBV7-2 and TRBJ2-7; 9 nucleotides line up with TRBD1. V gave up 2 bases and J gave up 4 bases; unmatched junction bases: 12. CDR1 and CDR2 (germline): SGHTA, FQGNSA. The CDR3 is 17 amino acids. The CDR3 is CASSLPIGGQGGYEQYF. CDR3 DNA: TGTGCCAGCAGCTTACCCATAGGGGGACAGGGTGGTTACGAGCAGTACTTC.

The CDR3 region is CASSLYSGGTVNQPQHF. The CDR3 DNA follows: TGTGCCAGCAGTTTATATTCTGGGGGCACGGTCAATCAGCCCCAGCATTTT. The chain employs TRBV28 and TRBJ1-5; D is possibly TRBD1 (6 bases). Germline CDR1 reads MDHEN; CDR2 reads SYDVKM. Trimming removed 1 base from V and 3 bases from J, with 16 bases in between. The CDR3 contains 17 residues.

This rearrangement joins TRBV7-2 to TRBJ1-5; D is ambiguous. The CDR3 has 15 residues. The germline V gene has CDR1 SGHTA and CDR2 FQGNSA. Deletions cut 1 base from V and 6 bases from J, with 13 bases between. CDR3 nucleotides: TGTGCCAGCAGCTTAGGTTGGCCCCCTGGTCAGCCCCAGCATTTT. Translating it yields CASSLGWPPGQPQHF.

The gene calls are TRBV6-5 and TRBJ2-3; possible D gene TRBD1, 6 bases. The CDR3 covers 14 residues. Looked up from germline, CDR1 is MNHEY and CDR2 is SVGAGI. The V and J ends lost 6 bases and 2 bases respectively, with 12 bases between them. The CDR3 loop reads CASSYRDDTDTQYF. For the CDR3, the DNA is TGTGCCAGCAGCTACAGGGACGACACAGATACGCAGTATTTT.

In DNA, the CDR3 is TGTGCCAGTAGTACCAGGACAGGTATCGGGGAGCTGTTTTTT. It translates to CASSTRTGIGELFF. J is TRBJ2-2 and V is TRBV19, with 7 bases fitting TRBD1. Trimming removed 4 bases from V and 7 bases from J; junction bases left unmatched: 6. This CDR3 has 14 amino acids. CDR1 and CDR2 from the germline V gene are LNHDA and SQIVND (reference sequence).